These T cell receptor beta chains were read from a single sample in a study of CD8 T cells in ankylosing spondylitis. TCRdb called the 5' RACE reads again in MiXCR, with one record for every CDR3 protein. The table shows around 130,000 distinct CDR3 sequences, with about 15% occurring only once. Sequencing was done on a sample of blood, either unsorted or a sorted T cell fraction (not recorded which). The origin of the receptors is a male donor with ankylosing spondylitis. The CDR3 runs from the conserved cysteine through the conserved F or W. D genes are given only for firm matches. Not every row has a clone size; where given, it reads once, few, many or a size class.

clone size	V gene	D gene	J gene	CDR3 DNA	CDR3 protein
NA	TRBV6-2/TRBV6-3	TRBD2	TRBJ2-7	TGTGCCAGCAGTATTCGACTAGCGGGAGCCCCCTACGAGCAGTACTTC	CASSIRLAGAPYEQYF
NA	TRBV5-1	NA	TRBJ2-5	TGCGCCAGCACTCAGGCCTTACAAGAGACCCAGTACTTC	CASTQALQETQYF
NA	TRBV7-3	NA	TRBJ2-2	TGTGCCAGCAGCCAAATTACCGGGGAGCTGTTTTTT	CASSQITGELFF
few	TRBV9	NA	TRBJ2-1	TGTGCCAGCAGCGTAGGGGGGGATAGCTCCTACAATGAGCAGTTCTTC	CASSVGGDSSYNEQFF
few	TRBV2	NA	TRBJ2-1	TGTGCCAGCAACGGGCGGGGCTCCTACAATGAGCAGTTCTTC	CASNGRGSYNEQFF
NA	TRBV20-1	TRBD2	TRBJ2-1	TGCAGTGCTAGAGGAGGACTAGCGGGGAGCTCCTACAATGAGCAGTTCTTC	CSARGGLAGSSYNEQFF
NA	TRBV24-1	NA	TRBJ1-1	TGTGCCACCAGCGACACTGGGAACACTGAAGCTTTCTTT	CATSDTGNTEAFF
few	TRBV5-1	TRBD1	TRBJ2-7	TGCGCCAGCAGCCCGGGACAGGGGATCGACGAGCAGTACTTC	CASSPGQGIDEQYF
few	TRBV29-1	TRBD2	TRBJ2-7	TGCAGCGTAACCGGGACTAGCGCCGGATACGAGCAGTACTTC	CSVTGTSAGYEQYF
NA	TRBV5-1	TRBD2	TRBJ2-7	TGCACCAGCAGCTCCGGACTAGCGGCAAGGGAGCAGTACTTC	CTSSSGLAAREQYF
NA	TRBV6-5	NA	TRBJ2-7	TGTGCCAGCAGGTCACAGGGTTACGAGCAGTACTTC	CASRSQGYEQYF
NA	TRBV9	TRBD2	TRBJ2-1	TGTGCCAGCAGCGGGGTGGGGCGCCGGGACTACCAACATATCTCCTACAATGAGCAGTTCTTC	CASSGVGRRDYQHISYNEQFF
NA	TRBV7-2	TRBD1	TRBJ2-3	TGTGCCAGCAGCTCAGTGGGACAGTACACAGATACGCAGTATTTT	CASSSVGQYTDTQYF
NA	TRBV6-2/TRBV6-3	NA	TRBJ2-1	TGTGCCAGCAGTTACTCGACTGGGACTAATGAGCAGTTCTTC	CASSYSTGTNEQFF
few	TRBV12-3/TRBV12-4	NA	TRBJ1-2	TGTGCCAGCACTTTGGGGATAGGGGCCTTTAACTATGGCTACACCTTC	CASTLGIGAFNYGYTF
many	TRBV7-9	NA	TRBJ2-2	TGTGCCAGCAGCCCCCGAGAGGGTCCGAACACCGGGGAGCTGTTTTTT	CASSPREGPNTGELFF
few	TRBV5-6	NA	TRBJ2-2	TGTGCCAGCAGCTTGGCTACGGGACGGAGCACCGGGGAGCTGTTTTTT	CASSLATGRSTGELFF
NA	TRBV3-1	TRBD2	TRBJ2-3	TGTGCCAGCAGCCAATTTCTTTCGATAGCGGGAGGAGAGGTGGCAGATACGCAGTATTTT	CASSQFLSIAGGEVADTQYF
NA	TRBV5-6	NA	TRBJ2-1	TGTGCCAGCAGCCCCGAGGGCCGCGGCAGGGCATACAATGAGCAGTTCTTC	CASSPEGRGRAYNEQFF
few	TRBV2	NA	TRBJ1-6	TGTGCCAGCAAAGGACAGCGTTACTCCTATAATTCACCCCTCCACTTT	CASKGQRYSYNSPLHF
NA	TRBV10-3	NA	TRBJ1-2	TGTGCCACCCTGACTCGGGGGGCGCTTGACTACACCTTC	CATLTRGALDYTF
many	TRBV6-2/TRBV6-3	TRBD2	TRBJ2-1	TGTGCCAGCAGTTACTCGTTTAGCGGGAGTGATGAGCAGTTCTTC	CASSYSFSGSDEQFF
few	TRBV14	NA	TRBJ1-1	TGTGCCAGCAGCCAAGATTGGGGTGGGAACACTGAAGCTTTCTTT	CASSQDWGGNTEAFF
NA	TRBV11-2	TRBD2	TRBJ2-4	TGTGCCAGCAGCTCCCCCTTGACTAGCGGGAGGTGGGGGGGCATTCAGTACTTC	CASSSPLTSGRWGGIQYF